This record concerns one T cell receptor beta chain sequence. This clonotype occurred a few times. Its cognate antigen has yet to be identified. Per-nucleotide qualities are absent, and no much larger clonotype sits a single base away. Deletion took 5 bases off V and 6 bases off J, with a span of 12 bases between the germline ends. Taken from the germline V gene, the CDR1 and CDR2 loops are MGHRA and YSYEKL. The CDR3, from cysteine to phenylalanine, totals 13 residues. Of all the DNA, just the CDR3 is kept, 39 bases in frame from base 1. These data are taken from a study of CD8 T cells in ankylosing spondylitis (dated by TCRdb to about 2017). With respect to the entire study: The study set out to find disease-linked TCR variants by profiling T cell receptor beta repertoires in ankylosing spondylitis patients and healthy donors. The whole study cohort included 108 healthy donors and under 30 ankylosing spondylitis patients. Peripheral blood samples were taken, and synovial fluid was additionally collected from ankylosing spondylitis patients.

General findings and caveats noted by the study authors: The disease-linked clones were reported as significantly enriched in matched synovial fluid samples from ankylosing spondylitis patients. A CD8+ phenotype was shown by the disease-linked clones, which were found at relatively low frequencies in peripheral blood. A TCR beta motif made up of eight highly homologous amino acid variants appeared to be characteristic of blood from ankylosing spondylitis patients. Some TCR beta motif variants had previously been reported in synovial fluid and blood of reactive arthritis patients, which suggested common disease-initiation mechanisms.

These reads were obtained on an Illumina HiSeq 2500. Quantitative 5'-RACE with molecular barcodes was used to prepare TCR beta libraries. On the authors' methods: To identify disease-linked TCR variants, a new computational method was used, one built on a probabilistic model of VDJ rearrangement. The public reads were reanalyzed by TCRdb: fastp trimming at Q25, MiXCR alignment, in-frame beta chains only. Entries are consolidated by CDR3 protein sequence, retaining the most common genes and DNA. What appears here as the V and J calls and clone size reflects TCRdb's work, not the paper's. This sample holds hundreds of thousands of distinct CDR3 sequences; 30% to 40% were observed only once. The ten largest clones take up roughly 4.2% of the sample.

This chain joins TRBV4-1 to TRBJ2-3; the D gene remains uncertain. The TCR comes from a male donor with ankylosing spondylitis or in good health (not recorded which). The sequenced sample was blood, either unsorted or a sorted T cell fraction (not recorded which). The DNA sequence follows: TGCGCCAGCAGCTCGTACGAGACGGATACGCAGTATTTT. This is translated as CASSSYETDTQYF.